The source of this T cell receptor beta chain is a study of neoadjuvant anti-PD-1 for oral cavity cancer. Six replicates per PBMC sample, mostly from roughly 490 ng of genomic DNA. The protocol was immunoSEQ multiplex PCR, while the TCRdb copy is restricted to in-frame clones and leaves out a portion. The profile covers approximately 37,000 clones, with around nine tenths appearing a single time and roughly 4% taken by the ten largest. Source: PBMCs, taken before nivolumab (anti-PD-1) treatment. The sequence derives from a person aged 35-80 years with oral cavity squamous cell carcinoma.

DNA of the CDR3: TGCGCCAGCAGCTTGGCCAGAGGGGACGGTGAAAAACTGTTTTTT. Its translation: CASSLARGDGEKLFF. The genes are TRBV5-1 and TRBJ1-4, with D perhaps TRBD1 (5 bases). V lost 0 bases and J lost 7, with 13 bases in between. Germline-derived CDR1 and CDR2 are SGHRS and YFSETQ. This CDR3 comprises 15 residues.